Listed here are 15 T cell receptor beta chains from one sample, sequenced in a study of T cells after yellow fever vaccination. TCRdb called the 5' RACE reads again in MiXCR, with one record for every CDR3 protein. The repertoire holds 340,000 or so distinct CDR3 sequences, with 9.5% to 15% as singletons. This specimen was CD4+ T cells sorted from PBMCs, taken 15 days after the yellow fever booster vaccination. These receptors all come from a man aged 18 to 30 who received the YFV17D yellow fever vaccine.

The count of this clonotype is one. The chain joins TRBV20-1 to TRBJ1-5; no reliable D call. Germline loops: CDR1 DFQATT, CDR2 SNEGSKA (reference sequence). This CDR3 comprises 14 residues. The V end lost 1 base, the J end lost 6 bases, and 13 bases lay between the germline ends. This CDR3 is CSARGRGGLQPQHF. DNA for the CDR3: TGCAGTGCTAGAGGGCGTGGAGGGCTTCAGCCCCAGCATTTT.

This clonotype was observed at least ten times. This chain connects TRBV7-9 to TRBJ2-7; 7 positions agree with TRBD1. The CDR3 sequence is 13 residues long. V shed 11 bases, J shed 2 bases, and the junction held 9 bases outside the gene matches. Per germline, CDR1 SEHNR and CDR2 FQNEAQ (reference sequence). Here the CDR3 DNA reads TGTGCCTCGACGTTGGGACAGCCCTACGAGCAGTACTTC. This gives the protein CASTLGQPYEQYF. Filled out from reference TRBV7-9 and TRBJ2-7, the complete variable domain reads DTGVSQNPRHKITKRGQNVTFRCDPISEHNRLYWYRQTLGQGPEFLTYFQNEAQLEKSRLLSDRFSAERPKGSFSTLEIQRTEQGDSAMYLCASTLGQPYEQYFGPGTRLTVT.

This clonotype has more than one count but fewer than ten. In nucleotides, the CDR3 is TGTGCCAGCAGCTTCGCAGGGGCCTCCTACGAGCAGTACGTC. Its protein product is CASSFAGASYEQYV. The chain has TRBV7-2 and TRBJ2-7; possibly TRBD1 for D (6 bases). The V end lost 3 bases, the J end lost 0 bases, and 9 bases lay between the germline ends. The CDR3 runs 14 residues. CDR1 is SGHTA and CDR2 is FQGNSA in the germline V gene.

This clonotype was observed a few times. This chain joins TRBV19 and TRBJ1-2, with D possibly TRBD1 on 5 matching bases. Germline CDR1 and CDR2: LNHDA and SQIVND (reference sequence). V lost 3 bases, J lost 8 bases, and 19 bases lay in between. CDR3 length: 15 amino acids. CDR3 in amino acids: CASSIGTENGGGYTF. CDR3 DNA sequence: TGTGCCAGTAGTATCGGGACGGAAAATGGAGGAGGCTACACCTTC.

This clonotype was picked up a small number of times. The chain combines TRBV11-1 with TRBJ1-2; TRBD1 is a possible D gene (5 bases). The CDR3 runs to 13 residues. Germline CDR1 reads SGHAT; CDR2 reads FQDESV (reference sequence). The V gene lost 5 bases and the J gene lost 8 bases, with 15 bases spanning the gap. The CDR3 bases are TGTGCCAGCAGCCTTCCGGGGGGTCGAGGCTACACCTTC. It codes for CASSLPGGRGYTF.

This clonotype was counted between two and nine times. This chain links TRBV30 with TRBJ2-2; no reliable D call. The CDR3 totals 10 residues. The V gene lost 3 bases and the J gene lost 5 bases, with 1 base spanning the gap. From germline, CDR1 is GTSNPN and CDR2 SVGIG (reference sequence). The CDR3 DNA is TGTGCCTGGAGAACCGGGGAGCTGTTTTTT. This sequence encodes CAWRTGELFF.

This clonotype was detected only a few times. The CDR3 bases are TGTGCCAGCAGTCCGGGGGGACTGACGAATTCACCCCTCCACTTT. It is translated as CASSPGGLTNSPLHF. The chain is built from TRBV27 and TRBJ1-6, with TRBD1 as a possible D gene (5 bases). Per germline, CDR1 MNHEY and CDR2 SMNVEV (reference sequence). V lost 5 bases, J lost 7 bases, and 15 bases lay in between. The CDR3 runs 15 residues.

This clonotype was seen a few times. CDR3 DNA: TGTGCCACCAGCAGAGCCCGAGACTACTCTGGAAACACCATATATTTT. Protein: CATSRARDYSGNTIYF. The chain combines TRBV15 with TRBJ1-3; D is unresolved. The CDR3 is 16 amino acids. CDR1 is LNHNV and CDR2 is YYDKDF in the germline V gene (reference sequence). V was cut by 1 base and J by 0 bases, with 10 bases left in between.

V and J are TRBV4-3 and TRBJ2-5; D assignment may be TRBD1 or TRBD2 (5 bases each). This CDR3 has 14 residues. V dropped 3 bases and J dropped 4 bases, with 12 bases sitting between them. The germline gives CDR1 LGHNA, CDR2 YSLEER. The CDR3 bases are TGCGCCAGCAGCCAGATTCGGGGCGGAGAGACCCAGTACTTC. This translates into CASSQIRGGETQYF.

Only a few counts were recorded for this clonotype. This chain joins TRBV2 and TRBJ2-4; TRBD1 matches 9 bases. V was pared by 1 base and J by 6 bases, with 1 base of the junction left unmatched. The CDR3 is made up of 14 amino acids. Germline values: CDR1 SNHLY, CDR2 FYNNEI. The CDR3: CASSEETGGNIQYF. CDR3 DNA: TGTGCCAGCAGTGAAGAGACAGGGGGAAACATTCAGTACTTC.

The chain has TRBV11-2 and TRBJ2-7, with D perhaps matching TRBD1 (5 bases). This CDR3 region has 15 residues. CDR1 SGHAT and CDR2 FQNNGV come from the germline V gene. Deletions cut 5 bases from V and 4 bases from J, with 18 bases between. CDR3 protein: CASSHPAMTVYEQYF. In DNA form, the CDR3 reads TGTGCCAGCAGCCATCCTGCCATGACAGTGTACGAGCAGTACTTC.

This clonotype was detected a few times. The V and J genes are TRBV10-3 and TRBJ1-1; 7 nucleotides align to TRBD1. CDR1 and CDR2 (germline): ENHRY, SYGVKD. This CDR3 region has 13 residues. Trimming cost V 6 bases and J 3 bases; bases outside gene matches: 4. The CDR3 coding sequence is TGTGCCATCAGAGACAGGGTGGACACTGAAGCTTTCTTT. Translating it yields CAIRDRVDTEAFF.

This rearrangement joins TRBV30 to TRBJ2-3, with D possibly TRBD2 on 6 matching bases. The ends were cut back, 0 bases at V and 2 bases at J, with 12 bases in the middle. Germline assignment: CDR1 GTSNPN and CDR2 SVGIG (reference sequence). This CDR3 has 15 amino acids. CDR3 sequence: CAWSVLAGHTDTQYF. Written as DNA, the CDR3 is TGTGCCTGGAGTGTACTGGCGGGGCACACAGATACGCAGTATTTT.

This clonotype came up a few times. V and J are TRBV5-1 and TRBJ1-2, with 10 bases lining up with TRBD1. J gave up 6 bases and V 4 bases, and 12 bases lay outside the gene matches. CDR3 length: 16 amino acids. Germline V gene sequence: CDR1 SGHRS, CDR2 YFSETQ. For the CDR3, the DNA is TGCGCCAGCAGCGCGGAGGGGAGAGGGACAGGGGATGGCTACACCTTC. Its translation is CASSAEGRGTGDGYTF.

This clonotype was seen a handful of times. V is TRBV20-1 and J is TRBJ2-7, with no clear D. The CDR3 extends over 14 amino acids. The ends were cut back, 0 bases at V and 2 bases at J, with 11 bases in the middle. From germline, CDR1 is DFQATT and CDR2 SNEGSKA (reference sequence). This CDR3 reads CSARDRLGTYEQYF. For the CDR3, the DNA is TGCAGTGCTAGAGATCGGCTGGGAACCTACGAGCAGTACTTC.